Listed below are T cell receptor beta chains from one sample, sequenced in a study of T cell responses to AZD1222 COVID-19 vaccine. This table comes from immunoSEQ multiplex PCR, and its TCRdb copy is limited to in-frame clones, with some not included. The sample holds around 69,000 clones, approximately 91% seen once. The sample in question was peripheral blood, obtained on day 0 of AZD1222 vaccination. The origin of the receptors is an adult in good health. Each CDR3 is given with its conserved first and last residue.

j_gene	v_gene	CDR3aa
TRBJ2-5	TRBV15	CATQIRETQYF
TRBJ1-2	TRBV19	CASSIGYAEDYGYTF
TRBJ1-2	TRBV12-3/TRBV12-4	CASSPQGNYGYTF
TRBJ2-2	TRBV11-2	CASSLETSRTNTGELFF
TRBJ1-1	TRBV29-1	CSARIDTEAFF
TRBJ1-2	TRBV7-9	CASSVGGWGYTF
TRBJ1-3	TRBV7-2	CASSIPSGNTIYF
TRBJ2-3	TRBV12-3/TRBV12-4	CASSRTDTQYF
TRBJ1-2	TRBV2	CASEEGTTGSGYTF
TRBJ1-5	TRBV10-3	CAIRGTGDQPQHF
TRBJ2-7	TRBV14	CASSQGSSYEQYF
TRBJ1-6	TRBV6-1	CASSEGQGASPLHF
TRBJ2-2	TRBV4-1	CASSQSPITNTGELFF
TRBJ2-1	TRBV10-3	CAIGTGSMYNEQFF
TRBJ2-7	TRBV7-9	CASSSLAGGAFKQYF
TRBJ1-5	TRBV7-9	CASSPLYTGINQPQHF
TRBJ2-1	TRBV12-5	CASGTGQGINNEQFF
TRBJ2-1	TRBV11-3	CASSLGEDSGSYNEQFF
TRBJ1-1	TRBV28	CASSGQFWGEAEAFF
TRBJ1-3	TRBV28	CASSLTSIAIYF
TRBJ2-3	TRBV6-5	CASSSQGGFTDTQYF
TRBJ2-7	TRBV3-1/TRBV3-2	CASSPIAGVGYEQYF
TRBJ2-6	TRBV7-6	CASIESAGANVLTF
TRBJ1-6	TRBV19	CASCVTRGDSPLHF
TRBJ2-7	TRBV27	CASSLYRGLNEQYF
TRBJ2-1	TRBV3-1/TRBV3-2	CASSQRSELNEQFF
TRBJ2-7	TRBV10-3	CAISAVAGGYEQYF
TRBJ1-1	TRBV6-2/TRBV6-3	CASSYPTGSNTEAFF
TRBJ2-1	TRBV5-1	CASTIQGADNEQFF
TRBJ2-7	TRBV11-2	CASSLTSGMTYEQYF
TRBJ1-2	TRBV3-1/TRBV3-2	CASSQQGFYGYTF
TRBJ1-2	TRBV28	CASSLGTPVYGYTF
TRBJ2-5	TRBV7-9	CASSFGRRSGGETQYF
TRBJ1-2	TRBV5-8	CASSLGQGPFGYTF
TRBJ2-2	TRBV2	CASQKDSSTGELFF
TRBJ2-5	TRBV5-1	CASSTAGKETQYF
TRBJ2-7	TRBV24-1	CATSAGSLNLYEQYF
TRBJ2-7	TRBV28	CASNLGTSGYYEQYF
TRBJ1-1	TRBV29-1	CSVEEGGASEAFF
TRBJ2-2	TRBV3-1/TRBV3-2	CASSHGSGLAGPANTGELFF
TRBJ2-1	TRBV5-1	CASSLAGGASYNEQFF
TRBJ2-1	TRBV5-1	CASSPGGSYNEQFF